The 20 T cell receptor beta chains below were found in one sample sequenced in a study of cytomegalovirus exposure and HLA in healthy donors. Primers included in the PCR were 60 Vbeta and 13 Jbeta primers. Measured with immunoSEQ multiplex PCR; TCRdb has only the in-frame clones, and not every one. The sample has some 66,000 clones, less than 80% seen once. Input material: PBMCs. The receptors were gathered from a man in his sixties in good health and CMV-seropositive.

This clone was found a few times. V is TRBV12-5 and J is TRBJ1-5; no firm D call. This CDR3 comprises 12 residues. Germline V gene data show CDR1 as LGHNT and CDR2 as FRNRAP. V lost 8 bases and J lost 4, with 9 bases in between. The CDR3 here is CASQRDNQPQHF. In nucleotides, the CDR3 is TGTGCTAGTCAGAGGGATAATCAGCCCCAGCATTTT. The complete variable domain, with remaining parts taken from reference TRBV12-5 and TRBJ1-5, reads DARVTQTPRHKVTEMGQEVTMRCQPILGHNTVFWYRQTMMQGLELLAYFRNRAPLDDSGMPKDRFSAEMPDATLATLKIQPSEPRDSAVYFCASQRDNQPQHFGDGTRLSIL.

V usage is TRBV25-1 and J usage is TRBJ1-1; 7 bases match TRBD1. The CDR3 spans 12 residues. Germline CDR1 is MGHDK and CDR2 is SYGVNS. V was pared by 10 bases and J by 8 bases, with 10 bases of the junction left unmatched. Written as DNA, the CDR3 is TGTGCCAAGTTTCCACAGGGGTCGGAAGCTTTCTTT. It is translated as CAKFPQGSEAFF.

The chain is built from TRBV27 and TRBJ2-3; tentatively, D is TRBD2 (6 bases). Germline V gene lookup returns CDR1 MNHEY and CDR2 SMNVEV (reference sequence). The CDR3 contains 16 residues. The germline V and J ends were trimmed by 4 bases and 6 bases, with 20 bases remaining between them. The CDR3 DNA reads as TGTGCCAGCAGTTCGGCCCCCGGGACTGGGGCGGATACGCAGTATTTT. Encoded protein: CASSSAPGTGADTQYF.

In the case of this clone: Other DNA sequences in this sample translate to the same CDR3. The chain couples TRBV7-9 to TRBJ2-3, with 14 positions matching TRBD2. Germline assignment: CDR1 SEHNR and CDR2 FQNEAQ (reference sequence). The CDR3 runs 15 residues. With V trimmed by 3 bases and J by 4 bases, 0 bases remained unmatched. This chain's CDR3 is CASSLGLAGADTQYF. The CDR3 nucleotides read TGTGCCAGCAGCTTGGGACTAGCGGGAGCAGATACGCAGTATTTT. Combining the CDR3 with reference TRBV7-9 and TRBJ2-3 gives the whole variable domain DTGVSQNPRHKITKRGQNVTFRCDPISEHNRLYWYRQTLGQGPEFLTYFQNEAQLEKSRLLSDRFSAERPKGSFSTLEIQRTEQGDSAMYLCASSLGLAGADTQYFGPGTRLTVL.

For the CDR3, the DNA is TGTGCCAGCAGCTTAGTCGGGCCGGGAAACACTGAAGCTTTCTTT. This codes for CASSLVGPGNTEAFF. The J gene is TRBJ1-1, the V gene TRBV7-2; no reliable D call. The V end lost 1 base, the J end lost 2 bases, and 11 bases lay between the germline ends. Germline CDR1 and CDR2: SGHTA and FQGNSA. CDR3 size: 15 residues.

V and J are TRBV7-9 and TRBJ2-7; TRBD1 matches at 8 bases. Germline assignment: CDR1 SEHNR and CDR2 FQNEAQ (reference sequence). The CDR3 has 16 amino acids. After removal of 2 bases from V and 1 base from J, the junction contained 7 bases not matched to a gene. In DNA form, the CDR3 reads TGTGCCAGCAGCTTACACAGGGGGGCGGTATCCTACGAGCAGTACTTC. This codes for CASSLHRGAVSYEQYF.

Concerning this clone: The sample holds other DNA sequences that translate to the same CDR3. The chain combines TRBV16 with TRBJ1-1, with D hard to call. Deletions cut 3 bases from V and 1 base from J, with 12 bases between. This CDR3 comprises 15 residues. Germline lookup yields CDR1 KGHSY and CDR2 FQNENV. The CDR3 DNA follows: TGTGCCAGCAGCCAGGCTGGAGTAGGGAACACTGAAGCTTTCTTT. As protein: CASSQAGVGNTEAFF. Full variable domain (outside the CDR3, taken from reference TRBV16 and TRBJ1-1): GEEVAQTPKHLVRGEGQKAKLYCAPIKGHSYVFWYQQVLKNEFKFLISFQNENVFDETGMPKERFSAKCLPNSPCSLEIQATKLEDSAVYFCASSQAGVGNTEAFFGQGTRLTVV.

This sequence joins TRBV20-1 and TRBJ1-2; TRBD1 matches 9 bases. The CDR3 runs 11 residues. With V trimmed by 7 bases and J by 4 bases, 1 base remained unmatched. CDR1 and CDR2 from the germline V gene are DFQATT and SNEGSKA (reference sequence). In DNA, the CDR3 is TGCAGTGAGGGACAGGGCTATGGCTACACCTTC. Its protein is CSEGQGYGYTF.

This clone has only one observation. The chain's CDR3 is CASSPKGGQFTYNEQFF. The DNA for the CDR3 is TGTGCCAGCAGCCCCAAAGGTGGACAGTTCACCTACAATGAGCAGTTCTTC. The chain joins TRBV11-3 to TRBJ2-1; D possibly corresponds to TRBD1 (6 bases). The germline V and J ends were trimmed by 5 bases and 2 bases, with 19 bases remaining between them. Germline-derived CDR1 and CDR2 are SGHNT and YENEEA. This CDR3 is 17 amino acids long.

The chain joins TRBV5-6 to TRBJ1-1; 10 nucleotides match TRBD1. The ends lost 3 bases at V and 4 bases at J; junction bases unmatched: 3. Germline assignment: CDR1 SGHDT and CDR2 YYEEEE. The CDR3 has 14 residues. The CDR3 region has the DNA TGTGCCAGCAGCTGGGGACAGGGGAGCACTGAAGCTTTCTTT. The encoded protein is CASSWGQGSTEAFF.

The chain employs TRBV7-9 and TRBJ2-7; tentatively, D is TRBD1 (5 bases). Trimming took 5 bases from V and 2 from J, leaving 16 bases between them. CDR3 length: 15 residues. CDR1 and CDR2 (germline): SEHNR, FQNEAQ (reference sequence). The chain's CDR3 is CASSPDINRAYEQYF. As DNA, the CDR3 is TGTGCCAGCAGCCCGGACATTAACCGAGCCTACGAGCAGTACTTC. The variable domain in full, with the rest retrieved from reference TRBV7-9 and TRBJ2-7, is DTGVSQNPRHKITKRGQNVTFRCDPISEHNRLYWYRQTLGQGPEFLTYFQNEAQLEKSRLLSDRFSAERPKGSFSTLEIQRTEQGDSAMYLCASSPDINRAYEQYFGPGTRLTVT.

The chain carries TRBV9 and TRBJ1-6; D is undetermined. CDR1 and CDR2 (germline): SGDLS, YYNGEE. Trimming took off 3 bases at V and 6 bases at J, with 10 bases between the two ends. This CDR3 comprises 14 residues. The DNA of the CDR3 is TGTGCCAGCAGCGGAGGTGCCCGTAATTCACCCCTCCACTTT. This encodes CASSGGARNSPLHF.

The CDR3 loop reads CASSLEGGGASTDTQYF. The CDR3 region has the DNA TGCGCCAGCAGCTTGGAGGGCGGGGGGGCCAGCACAGATACGCAGTATTTT. The chain combines TRBV5-1 with TRBJ2-3, with 9 bases fitting TRBD2. The V and J ends lost 0 bases and 0 bases, in that order; junction bases with no gene match: 5. Germline CDR1 reads SGHRS; CDR2 reads YFSETQ. The CDR3 runs 17 residues.

The genes are TRBV5-1 and TRBJ2-3; D gene uncertain. The length of the CDR3 is 15 residues. Germline CDR1 SGHRS, CDR2 YFSETQ. V shed 6 bases and J shed 3 bases, with 17 bases lying between them. The CDR3 region has the DNA TGCGCCAGCATCCGAGAACCCCTTTCTACAGATACGCAGTATTTT. The encoded protein is CASIREPLSTDTQYF.

The rearrangement joins TRBV7-9 to TRBJ2-7; D possibly corresponds to TRBD1 (7 bases). The CDR3 is 18 amino acids. The V end lost 0 bases, the J end lost 0 bases, and 18 bases lay between the germline ends. Germline loops: CDR1 SEHNR, CDR2 FQNEAQ (reference sequence). CDR3 bases: TGTGCCAGCAGCTTAGCTTCGGGGGCAGGGGGTCTCTCCTACGAGCAGTACTTC. It encodes CASSLASGAGGLSYEQYF.

The CDR3, as DNA: TGTGCCAGCAGCCGGACTAGCGCAGGAGATACGCAGTATTTT. Protein sequence: CASSRTSAGDTQYF. The genes are TRBV5-4 and TRBJ2-3; 9 bases map to TRBD2. Germline V CDR1 and CDR2: SGHNT, YYREEE (reference sequence). The J segment lost 5 bases and the V segment lost 4 bases, leaving 5 bases of the junction unmatched. The CDR3 runs 14 residues.

In this sample, this clone turned up a few times. This chain links TRBV6-1 with TRBJ1-2; D possibly corresponds to TRBD1 (6 bases). Per germline, CDR1 MNHNS and CDR2 SASEGT. CDR3 length: 16 amino acids. V lost 0 bases, J lost 4 bases, and 15 bases lay in between. The CDR3 DNA follows: TGTGCCAGCAGTGAAGCAGGGGAAACAGGGTTCTATGGCTACACCTTC. It yields the protein CASSEAGETGFYGYTF.

The gene calls are TRBV10-3 and TRBJ1-1; tentatively, D is TRBD1 (6 bases). The CDR3 length is 21 residues. Trimming pared 6 bases from V and 0 bases from J, leaving 32 bases between. Germline V gene data show CDR1 as ENHRY and CDR2 as SYGVKD. The CDR3 DNA reads TGTGCCATCAGCCAAGCCAGGGGATACTCCTTATGGGGGCACATGAACACTGAAGCTTTCTTT. Translating gives CAISQARGYSLWGHMNTEAFF.

This clone was recorded only once. The same CDR3 can be traced to other DNA sequences in this sample. J is TRBJ1-4 and V is TRBV11-2, with 7 nucleotides matching TRBD1. The V gene's germline CDR1 is SGHAT and CDR2 FQNNGV. The CDR3 is 15 residues long. Trimming at V came to 7 bases and at J to 8 bases, leaving 13 bases not matched to a gene. The CDR3 is CASKRAGTEGEKLFF. CDR3 in DNA: TGTGCCAGCAAACGAGCCGGGACAGAAGGCGAAAAACTGTTTTTT.

The chain joins TRBV27 to TRBJ2-1; 8 nucleotides line up with TRBD2. Per germline, CDR1 MNHEY and CDR2 SMNVEV (reference sequence). The CDR3 consists of 16 residues. J was trimmed by 0 bases and V by 6 bases; bases with no gene match: 7. DNA of the CDR3: TGTGCCAGCAGAATTACTAGCGGATCCTCCTACAATGAGCAGTTCTTC. It is translated as CASRITSGSSYNEQFF.